The 21 T cell receptor beta chains in this list originate from one sample, sequenced in a study of shared clonotypes between healthy human individuals. Assay: immunoSEQ multiplex PCR; the TCRdb copy retains only in-frame clones and omits some. Found here are about 2.2 million clones, 80% to 95% of them singletons; the top ten hold more than 1.5%. Only CD45RO-negative cells positively selected for CCR7 counted as naive CD8 cells, so terminally differentiated effector memory CD45RA+ cells were excluded. The material sequenced was naive CD8+ T cells from PBMCs. The receptors here all came from a man between 18 and 35 years old in good health. Some clones in this sample may be carry-over from other donors' samples.

About this clone itself: Other DNA variants within this sample encode the same CDR3. The chain uses TRBV6-5 and TRBJ1-1; D is unclear. CDR1 is MNHEY, CDR2 SVGAGI, per germline. This CDR3 is built from 13 residues. V gave up 2 bases and J gave up 1 base, with 5 bases separating them. CDR3 sequence (DNA): TGTGCCAGCAGTTACAACGGGAACACTGAAGCTTTCTTT. This codes for CASSYNGNTEAFF.

This clone has a single count. The genes are TRBV7-2 and TRBJ1-5; 7 nucleotides match TRBD1. Germline CDR1 is SGHTA and CDR2 is FQGNSA. The CDR3 sequence is 14 residues long. V lost 4 bases to trimming and J lost 8 bases; unmatched junction nucleotides: 8. The CDR3 reads CASSSADRREPQHF. CDR3 DNA sequence: TGTGCCAGCAGCTCCGCGGACAGGCGGGAGCCCCAGCATTTT.

The chain employs TRBV6-5 and TRBJ2-7; a weak D match, TRBD1 (5 bases). V shed 6 bases and J shed 5 bases, with 17 bases lying between them. This CDR3 is built from 14 residues. CDR1 and CDR2 (germline): MNHEY, SVGAGI. CDR3: CASRNSGRLDEQYF. In nucleotides, the CDR3 is TGTGCCAGCAGGAATTCAGGGCGCTTAGACGAGCAGTACTTC.

The chain recombines TRBV6-6 with TRBJ2-7, with D maybe TRBD1 (6 bases). CDR1 MNHNY and CDR2 SVGAGI come from the germline V gene (reference sequence). V gave up 7 bases and J gave up 6 bases, with 19 bases separating them. The CDR3 has 14 residues. The CDR3 DNA reads as TGTGCCAGCATCCCCTATGGGGGCTCCGGCGAGCAGTACTTC. Its protein is CASIPYGGSGEQYF.

This chain joins TRBV28 and TRBJ2-1, with D perhaps assigned TRBD1 or TRBD2 (6 bases each). The V and J ends lost 6 bases and 0 bases respectively, with 18 bases between them. CDR3 size: 17 residues. Germline lookup yields CDR1 MDHEN and CDR2 SYDVKM. The CDR3 DNA sequence: TGTGCCAGCAGGCCGGGGGCAAAGAGGGTCTCCTACAATGAGCAGTTCTTC. This gives the protein CASRPGAKRVSYNEQFF.

The rearrangement links TRBV6-1 to TRBJ2-7; perhaps TRBD1 as D (5 bases). Trimming removed 2 bases at V and 5 bases at J, with 13 bases between. The CDR3 consists of 14 residues. The V gene's germline CDR1 is MNHNS and CDR2 SASEGT. The CDR3 loop is CASSEYVSRDEQYF. The CDR3 nucleotides are TGTGCCAGCAGTGAATATGTTAGCAGGGACGAGCAGTACTTC.

This chain's CDR3 is CASSSTPQETQYF. The CDR3 bases are TGTGCCAGCAGCTCGACGCCCCAAGAGACCCAGTACTTC. This sequence joins TRBV7-9 and TRBJ2-5; D gene unclear. Germline V gives CDR1 SEHNR, CDR2 FQNEAQ (reference sequence). The CDR3 has 13 amino acids. The V gene lost 4 bases and the J gene lost 1 base, with 7 bases spanning the gap.

This clone was observed a single time. The chain employs TRBV7-9 and TRBJ2-2; 14 bases map to TRBD2. The V segment lost 5 bases and the J segment 3 bases; nucleotides outside the gene matches: 5. This CDR3 region has 17 residues. Per germline, CDR1 SEHNR and CDR2 FQNEAQ (reference sequence). The CDR3 reads CASSLGLAGDYTGELFF. DNA of the CDR3: TGTGCCAGCAGCCTGGGACTAGCGGGGGATTACACCGGGGAGCTGTTTTTT.

Comment on this clone: This sample includes further DNA sequences coding for the same CDR3. The V gene is TRBV11-2, the J gene TRBJ2-7; 8 nucleotides match TRBD2. The V and J ends lost 1 base and 4 bases, in that order; junction bases with no gene match: 3. The CDR3 totals 14 residues. Germline V lookup: CDR1 SGHAT, CDR2 FQNNGV. The CDR3 DNA follows: TGTGCCAGCAGCTTAGGAGGACTAGCATACGAGCAGTACTTC. It specifies CASSLGGLAYEQYF.

The gene calls are TRBV11-2 and TRBJ1-4; 10 bases match TRBD1. The V gene end was trimmed by 5 bases and the J gene end by 7 bases; junction bases not matched to a gene: 7. CDR1 is SGHAT and CDR2 is FQNNGV in the germline V gene. This CDR3 comprises 15 residues. Here the CDR3 DNA reads TGTGCCAGCAGCGTATGGGACAGGGGCGGTGAAAAACTGTTTTTT. This gives the protein CASSVWDRGGEKLFF.

This clone was seen a single time. CDR3 in amino acids: CASSQPGGEQFF. CDR3 sequence (DNA): TGCGCCAGCAGCCAACCGGGAGGTGAGCAGTTCTTC. This sequence joins TRBV4-3 and TRBJ2-1; TRBD2 matches at 7 bases. CDR1 is LGHNA, CDR2 YSLEER, per germline. The V segment lost 2 bases and the J segment 9 bases; nucleotides outside the gene matches: 1. The CDR3 covers 12 residues.

The V call is TRBV27, the J call TRBJ1-2; tentative D call: TRBD1 (6 bases). This CDR3 is 14 amino acids long. The germline V gene encodes CDR1 MNHEY and CDR2 SMNVEV (reference sequence). V dropped 5 bases and J dropped 8 bases, with 18 bases sitting between them. CDR3 in DNA: TGTGCCAGCAGTGCCGCGACAGGAGATGGAGGCTACACCTTC. It is translated as CASSAATGDGGYTF.

On this clone: Distinct nucleotide sequences in the sample also encode this CDR3. The genes are TRBV7-9 and TRBJ2-3; D gene ambiguous. Germline lookup yields CDR1 SEHNR and CDR2 FQNEAQ (reference sequence). Trimming pared 8 bases from V and 2 bases from J, leaving 11 bases between. This CDR3 contains 13 residues. As DNA, the CDR3 is TGTGCCAGCCGCCCGGCATCCACAGATACGCAGTATTTT. This sequence encodes CASRPASTDTQYF.

This clone was counted between two and nine times. V is TRBV4-2 and J is TRBJ1-1; no firm D call. This CDR3 is built from 12 residues. Germline CDR1 LGHNA, CDR2 YNFKEQ. The V gene lost 6 bases and the J gene lost 5 bases, with 10 bases spanning the gap. The CDR3 loop reads CASRLAGTEAFF. The CDR3 region has the DNA TGTGCCAGCAGATTAGCGGGAACTGAAGCTTTCTTT.

The chain is built from TRBV6-1 and TRBJ1-1; 8 nucleotides agree with TRBD1. V lost 4 bases, J lost 6 bases, and 7 bases stayed unmatched. The CDR3 loop spans 14 amino acids. The germline gives CDR1 MNHNS, CDR2 SASEGT. The CDR3 nucleotides are TGTGCCAGCAGTGCCCTAACAGGGGGAGCTGAAGCTTTCTTT. Its translation is CASSALTGGAEAFF.

On this clone itself: Other DNA sequences from this sample encode an identical CDR3 as well. The gene calls are TRBV5-6 and TRBJ1-5; D call uncertain. The V gene's germline CDR1 is SGHDT and CDR2 YYEEEE. Trimming left V 3 bases short and J 4 bases short, with 8 bases between. There are 13 residues in the CDR3. CDR3: CASSWAGNQPQHF. The DNA for the CDR3 is TGTGCCAGCAGCTGGGCCGGGAATCAGCCCCAGCATTTT.

V and J are TRBV7-9 and TRBJ2-5; possibly TRBD1 for D (8 bases). The CDR3 is 17 residues long. Germline V gene sequence: CDR1 SEHNR, CDR2 FQNEAQ (reference sequence). The V gene lost 7 bases and the J gene lost 7 bases, with 28 bases spanning the gap. CDR3 DNA: TGTGCCAGCACCGGACAGGGTAATCGCGGGAGTTTGGGGACCCAGTACTTC. This sequence encodes CASTGQGNRGSLGTQYF.

The rearrangement uses TRBV27 and TRBJ2-7; weak D call: TRBD2 (6 bases). Germline CDR1 reads MNHEY; CDR2 reads SMNVEV (reference sequence). V lost 1 base and J 3 bases, leaving 13 bases between the germline ends. CDR3 length: 15 amino acids. The CDR3 protein is CASSLWPGLLYEQYF. The CDR3, as DNA: TGTGCCAGCAGTTTATGGCCGGGACTGCTCTACGAGCAGTACTTC.

The rearrangement joins TRBV7-9 to TRBJ2-1; D remains ambiguous. Trimming left V 3 bases short and J 0 bases short, with 18 bases between. Germline V gene lookup returns CDR1 SEHNR and CDR2 FQNEAQ (reference sequence). There are 18 residues in the CDR3. The CDR3 region has the DNA TGTGCCAGCAGCTTCCCGATCGAGACCCGCTACTCCTACAATGAGCAGTTCTTC. Amino acids: CASSFPIETRYSYNEQFF.

The chain carries TRBV27 and TRBJ2-7; D gene uncertain. The CDR3 sequence is 15 residues long. CDR1 and CDR2 (germline): MNHEY, SMNVEV (reference sequence). Trimming removed 6 bases at V and 6 bases at J, with 21 bases between. For the CDR3, the DNA is TGTGCCAGCAGGCGCCTAGGCGATAAAGGAACCGAGCAGTACTTC. It translates to CASRRLGDKGTEQYF.

J is TRBJ1-3 and V is TRBV7-8, with D perhaps matching TRBD1 (5 bases). V dropped 2 bases and J dropped 2 bases, with 10 bases sitting between them. Germline CDR1 and CDR2: SGHVS and FQNEAQ. The CDR3 is 15 residues long. Here the CDR3 DNA reads TGTGCCAGCAGCTTATATCAGGGAGCTGGAAACACCATATATTTT. As protein: CASSLYQGAGNTIYF. The full variable domain, in which reference TRBV7-8 and TRBJ1-3 provide the parts outside the CDR3, is GAGVSQSPRYKVAKRGQDVALRCDPISGHVSLFWYQQALGQGPEFLTYFQNEAQLDKSGLPSDRFFAERPEGSVSTLKIQRTQQEDSAVYLCASSLYQGAGNTIYFGEGSWLTVV.